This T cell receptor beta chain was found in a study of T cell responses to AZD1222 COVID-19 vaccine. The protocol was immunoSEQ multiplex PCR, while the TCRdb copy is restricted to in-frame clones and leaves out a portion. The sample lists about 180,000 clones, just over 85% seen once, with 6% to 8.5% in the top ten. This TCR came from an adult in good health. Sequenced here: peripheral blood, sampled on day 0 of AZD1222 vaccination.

Here the CDR3 DNA reads TGTGCCAGCAGCTTCGCTCTGGGCGGATTTACCGGGGAGCTGTTTTTT. Translating it yields CASSFALGGFTGELFF. The chain carries TRBV7-3 and TRBJ2-2; D not certain. The germline V and J ends were trimmed by 3 bases and 5 bases, with 16 bases remaining between them. The CDR3 is 16 amino acids. Per the germline V gene, CDR1 is SGHTA and CDR2 is FQGTGA.